Following are 15 T cell receptor beta chains from one sample sequenced in a study of T cell clonality in common variable immunodeficiency. Findings and limits, study-wide: Common variable immunodeficiency TCR beta sequences reportedly had fewer deletions and N-nucleotide insertions.

Their specific antigens are unknown. The data were produced by immunoSEQ multiplex PCR, yet TCRdb's version contains in-frame clones alone and is incomplete. The data show approximately 18,000 clones, none appearing only once, with 6% to 7% held by the ten largest. Sequencing was performed on peripheral blood mononuclear cells. The receptor source for this set is a human donor with common variable immunodeficiency.

As concerns this clone: The CDR3 is cut off 3 residues early in the read; its end comes from the germline J gene. This chain uses TRBV5-1 with TRBJ2-1; D might be TRBD2 (7 bases). Trimming removed 0 bases from V and 5 bases from J, with 12 bases in between. Germline loops: CDR1 SGHRS, CDR2 YFSETQ. This CDR3 region has 15 residues. CDR3 loop: CASSLATGGHNEQFF. CDR3 DNA, as far as it was read: TGCGCCAGCAGCTTGGCAACGGGGGGCCACAATGAG. Full variable domain (remainder filled in from reference TRBV5-1 and TRBJ2-1): KAGVTQTPRYLIKTRGQQVTLSCSPISGHRSVSWYQQTPGQGLQFLFEYFSETQRNKGNFPGRFSGRQFSNSRSEMNVSTLELGDSALYLCASSLATGGHNEQFFGPGTRLTVL.

There are many counts of this clone. The read gets to within 3 residues of the CDR3 end, and the germline J gene fills in the rest. The chain uses TRBV5-8 and TRBJ1-5; 8 positions match TRBD1. The CDR3 runs to 15 residues. V lost 6 bases and J lost 8; bases outside the gene matches: 13. Germline CDR1 reads SGHTS; CDR2 reads YDEGEE. CDR3 loop: CASTRGTGVIKPQHF. The part of the CDR3 DNA that was read is TGTGCCAGCACCCGAGGGACAGGTGTGATAAAGCCC.

Ten or more counts support this clone. Read coverage stops 3 residues before the CDR3 terminus; the germline J gene supplies the remainder. V usage is TRBV6-2 or TRBV6-3 and J usage is TRBJ1-5, with 8 bases identical to TRBD1. From germline, CDR1 is MNHEY and CDR2 SVGEGT. V lost 0 bases and J lost 5; bases outside the gene matches: 6. The CDR3 length is 16 residues. CDR3 DNA, as far as it was read: TGTGCCAGCAGTTACTCCGGCAGGGGGCGAGATCAGCCC. Protein product: CASSYSGRGRDQP. Given in full, the CDR3 is CASSYSGRGRDQPQHF.

This clone was picked up many times. The CDR3 extends 3 residues past the end of the read, so its final part is completed from the germline J gene. The chain links TRBV5-6 to TRBJ1-2, with 7 bases aligning to TRBD1. Germline CDR1 is SGHDT and CDR2 is YYEEEE. The CDR3 extends over 12 amino acids. CDR3 amino acids: CASRQGSLGYTF. Partial CDR3 DNA: TGTGCCAGCCGACAGGGCTCGCTAGGC.

As for this clone: The sequence runs out 3 residues before the end of the CDR3; the remainder is reconstructed from the germline J gene. This rearrangement joins TRBV20-1 to TRBJ2-5; possible D gene TRBD1, 6 bases. The V gene's germline CDR1 is DFQATT and CDR2 SNEGSKA (reference sequence). CDR3 length: 16 amino acids. Trimming shortened V by 0 bases and J by 5 bases, and 19 bases separated the two germline ends. The CDR3 bases that were read are TGCAGTGCTAGAGATGCAGGGGCGCCCTCCCCGGAGACC. It is translated as CSARDAGAPSPET. The CDR3 as a whole reads CSARDAGAPSPETQYF.

Note on this clone: The sequence runs out 3 residues before the end of the CDR3; the remainder is reconstructed from the germline J gene. The genes are TRBV20-1 and TRBJ2-7; tentative D call: TRBD2 (6 bases). CDR3 size: 13 residues. With 3 bases removed from V and 4 bases from J, the gap between germline ends came to 13 bases. Germline V gives CDR1 DFQATT, CDR2 SNEGSKA (reference sequence). Here the CDR3 reads CSASRPGTYEQYF. The covered CDR3 bases are TGCAGTGCTAGCCGCCCAGGGACTTACGAG.

There are many counts of this clone. The CDR3: CAISESYLNYGYTF. The sequenced CDR3 bases are TGTGCCATCAGTGAGTCGTATCTTAACTATGGC. V gene TRBV10-3 combines with J gene TRBJ1-2; D is ambiguous. The DNA ends 3 residues before the CDR3 does, and the rest of the CDR3 is filled in from the germline J gene. CDR3 length: 14 amino acids. Trimming took off 0 bases at V and 1 base at J, with 6 bases between the two ends. Germline V lookup: CDR1 ENHRY, CDR2 SYGVKD.

This clone was counted at least ten times. Read coverage stops 3 residues before the CDR3 terminus; the germline J gene supplies the remainder. The same CDR3 also results from other DNA sequences found in this sample. The chain recombines TRBV20-1 with TRBJ1-1, with 8 bases aligning to TRBD1. The V gene end was trimmed by 0 bases and the J gene end by 1 base; junction bases not matched to a gene: 10. CDR1 is DFQATT and CDR2 is SNEGSKA in the germline V gene (reference sequence). The CDR3 totals 17 residues. The DNA read from the CDR3 is TGCAGTGCTAGAGAAGGACAGGGCCTTGGGGGGAACACTGAA. This sequence encodes CSAREGQGLGGNTE. The CDR3 in its entirety is CSAREGQGLGGNTEAFF.

This clone has only a few counts. CDR3 bases read: TGCGCCAGCAGGTACAGGAACGAG. Translating gives CASRYRNE. The CDR3 reads in full as CASRYRNEQYF. This chain uses TRBV5-1 with TRBJ2-7; D is possibly TRBD1 (5 bases). The read ends 3 residues shy of where the CDR3 ends; the end is completed using the germline J gene. Trimming pared 5 bases from V and 5 bases from J, leaving 8 bases between. Germline V CDR1 and CDR2: SGHRS, YFSETQ. CDR3 length: 11 residues.

This clone was counted only a few times. The CDR3 end falls 3 residues outside the read, so it is completed with the germline J gene. This chain links TRBV30 with TRBJ2-7, with a possible D match to TRBD1 (6 bases). The germline V gene has CDR1 GTSNPN and CDR2 SVGIG (reference sequence). Trimming cost V 1 base and J 1 base, with 8 bases left between them. CDR3 length equals 13 residues. The covered CDR3 bases are TGTGCCTGGAGTGCCAGGGGTTCCTACGAG. Translated: CAWSARGSYE. The entire CDR3 reads CAWSARGSYEQYF.

This clone was picked up a small number of times. The read terminates 3 residues before the CDR3 end, so the remaining end is supplied by the germline J gene. The rearrangement uses TRBV7-2 and TRBJ2-2; perhaps TRBD2 as D (5 bases). The CDR3 extends over 15 amino acids. Per the germline V gene, CDR1 is SGHTA and CDR2 is FQGNSA. The ends were cut back, 2 bases at V and 6 bases at J, with 13 bases in the middle. Partial CDR3 DNA: TGTGCCAGCAGCTTAAGTCTAGCCGGCGCCGGGGAG. Amino acids: CASSLSLAGAGE. The entire CDR3 protein reads CASSLSLAGAGELFF.

This clone was seen repeatedly, ten times or more. The CDR3 DNA, read in part, is TGTGCCAGCAGCTCTTCGGGTAGAGGGACAGGGGACACCGGGGAG. Its translation is CASSSSGRGTGDTGE. The whole CDR3 sequence is CASSSSGRGTGDTGELFF. V is TRBV7-8 and J is TRBJ2-2; 10 nucleotides match TRBD1. The read gets to within 3 residues of the CDR3 end, and the germline J gene fills in the rest. The CDR3 sequence is 18 residues long. Germline assignment: CDR1 SGHVS and CDR2 FQNEAQ. V lost 4 bases and J lost 3; bases outside the gene matches: 11.

In this sample, this clone turned up a few times. Read coverage stops 3 residues before the CDR3 terminus; the germline J gene supplies the remainder. This chain connects TRBV6-2 or TRBV6-3 to TRBJ2-1, with 9 bases matching TRBD2. With V trimmed by 2 bases and J by 8 bases, 7 bases remained unmatched. Germline values: CDR1 MNHEY, CDR2 SVGEGT. CDR3 length: 15 amino acids. The CDR3 loop is CASSYGVAGVYEQFF. Partial CDR3 DNA: TGTGCCAGCAGTTACGGTGTAGCGGGAGTCTATGAG.

By proportion, this clone is medium-sized (0.01 to 0.1%). Read sequence stops 3 residues before the CDR3 end, and the germline J gene provides the missing end. V and J are TRBV5-6 and TRBJ2-5, with TRBD2 as a possible D gene (5 bases). The CDR3 consists of 15 residues. V lost 1 base to trimming and J lost 2 bases, with 12 bases between them. In germline, CDR1 is SGHDT, CDR2 YYEEEE. The CDR3 loop is CASSLRGWGQETQYF. CDR3 bases read: TGTGCCAGCAGCTTGCGGGGTTGGGGACAAGAGACC.

This clone occurred many times. The CDR3 is cut off 3 residues early in the read; its end comes from the germline J gene. This chain uses TRBV6-2 or TRBV6-3 with TRBJ2-1, with 7 positions matching TRBD2. The germline V gene has CDR1 MNHEY and CDR2 SVGEGT. The CDR3 covers 16 residues. Trimming removed 2 bases from V and 4 bases from J; junction bases left unmatched: 8. The CDR3 protein is CASSYNPTGGYNEQFF. The CDR3 bases that were read are TGTGCCAGCAGTTACAACCCCACCGGGGGGTACAATGAG.